This T cell receptor (beta chain) stems from a study of cytomegalovirus exposure and HLA in healthy donors. The PCR made use of 60 Vbeta and 13 Jbeta primers. Profiling relied on immunoSEQ multiplex PCR, and the TCRdb table lists in-frame clones only, not all of them. The sample holds about 130,000 clones; 65% to 75% are singletons and the top ten take around 4%. Study results and caveats: It is likely that the observed cluster of highly shared sequence variants was a sequencing artifact.

Germline lookup yields CDR1 MNHEY and CDR2 SMNVEV (reference sequence). The CDR3 runs 16 residues. After removal of 2 bases from V and 5 bases from J, the junction contained 11 bases not matched to a gene. While unrecorded immune exposures were likely, the donors were nominally healthy when sampled. Comments on this clone: Its target is unknown.

Source material: PBMCs. This chain uses TRBV27 with TRBJ2-7; 8 nucleotides align to TRBD1. The TCR originated in a man aged 35-49 years in good health and CMV-seropositive. As DNA, the CDR3 is TGTGCCAGCAGTTTAAGAAGGCAGGGGGCAAATAACGAGCAGTACTTC. Encoded protein: CASSLRRQGANNEQYF.